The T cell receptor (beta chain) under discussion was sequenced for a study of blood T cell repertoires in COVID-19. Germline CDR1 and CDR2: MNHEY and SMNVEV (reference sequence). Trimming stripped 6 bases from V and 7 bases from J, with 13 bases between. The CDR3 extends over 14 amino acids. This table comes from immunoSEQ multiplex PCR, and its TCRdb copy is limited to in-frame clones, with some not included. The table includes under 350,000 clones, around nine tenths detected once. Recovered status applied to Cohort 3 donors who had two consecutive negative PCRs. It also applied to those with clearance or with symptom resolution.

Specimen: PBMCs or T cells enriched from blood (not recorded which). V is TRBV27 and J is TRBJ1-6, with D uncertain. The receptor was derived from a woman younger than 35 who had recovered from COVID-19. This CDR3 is CASSGSGGNSPLHF. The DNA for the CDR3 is TGTGCCAGCAGCGGGAGTGGAGGGAATTCACCCCTCCACTTT.